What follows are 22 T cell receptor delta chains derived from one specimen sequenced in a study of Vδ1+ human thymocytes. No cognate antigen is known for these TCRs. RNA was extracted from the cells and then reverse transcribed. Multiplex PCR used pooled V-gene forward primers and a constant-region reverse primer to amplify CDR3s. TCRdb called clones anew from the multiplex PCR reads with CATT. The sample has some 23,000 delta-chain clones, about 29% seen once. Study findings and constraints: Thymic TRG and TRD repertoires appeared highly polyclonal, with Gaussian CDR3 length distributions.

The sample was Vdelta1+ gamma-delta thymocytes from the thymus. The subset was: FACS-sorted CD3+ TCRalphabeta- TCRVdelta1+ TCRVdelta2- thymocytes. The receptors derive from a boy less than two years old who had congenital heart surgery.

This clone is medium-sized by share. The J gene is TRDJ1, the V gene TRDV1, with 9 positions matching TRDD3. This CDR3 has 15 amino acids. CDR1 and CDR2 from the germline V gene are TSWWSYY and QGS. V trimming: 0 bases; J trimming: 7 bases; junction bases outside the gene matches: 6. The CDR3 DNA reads TGTGCTCTTGGGGAACTAGTGGGGGATATCCCTAAACTCATCTTT. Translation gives CALGELVGDIPKLIF.

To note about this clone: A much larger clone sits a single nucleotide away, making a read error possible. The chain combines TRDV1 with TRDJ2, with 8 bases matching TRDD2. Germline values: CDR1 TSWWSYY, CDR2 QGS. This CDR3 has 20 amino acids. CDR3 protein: CARGEPNLPIRVWVGAQLFF. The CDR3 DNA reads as TGTGCTCGTGGGGAACCGAACCTTCCTATAAGGGTCTGGGTGGGAGCACAACTCTTCTTT.

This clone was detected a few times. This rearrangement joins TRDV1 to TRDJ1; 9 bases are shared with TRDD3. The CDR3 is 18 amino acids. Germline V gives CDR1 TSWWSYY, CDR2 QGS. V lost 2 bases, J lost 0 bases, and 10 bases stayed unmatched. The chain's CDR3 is CALGEVRTGGAYTDKLIF. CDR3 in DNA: TGTGCTCTTGGGGAAGTGCGTACTGGGGGAGCTTACACCGATAAACTCATCTTT.

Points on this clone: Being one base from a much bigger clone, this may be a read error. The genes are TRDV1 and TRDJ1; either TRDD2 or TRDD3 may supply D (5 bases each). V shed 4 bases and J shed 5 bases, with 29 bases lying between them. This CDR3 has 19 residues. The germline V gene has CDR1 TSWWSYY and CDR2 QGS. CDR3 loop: CALGGIYPTSVRPRDKLIF. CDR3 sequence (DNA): TGTGCTCTTGGGGGGATATACCCTACCTCCGTACGCCCAAGGGATAAACTCATCTTT.

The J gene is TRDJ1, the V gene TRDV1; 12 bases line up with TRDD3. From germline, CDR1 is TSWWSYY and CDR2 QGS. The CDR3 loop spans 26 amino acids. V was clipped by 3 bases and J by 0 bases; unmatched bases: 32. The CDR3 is CALGERMPILRSIVLGDTAYTDKLIF. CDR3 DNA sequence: TGTGCTCTTGGGGAGCGAATGCCCATTCTTCGCTCGATTGTACTGGGGGATACTGCGTACACCGATAAACTCATCTTT.

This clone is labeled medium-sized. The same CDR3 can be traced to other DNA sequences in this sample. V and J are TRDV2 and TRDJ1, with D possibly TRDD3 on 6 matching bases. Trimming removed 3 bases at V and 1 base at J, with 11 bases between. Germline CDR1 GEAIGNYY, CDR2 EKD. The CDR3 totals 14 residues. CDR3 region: CACDAWGPTDKLIF. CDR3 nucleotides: TGTGCCTGTGACGCTTGGGGGCCCACCGATAAACTCATCTTT.

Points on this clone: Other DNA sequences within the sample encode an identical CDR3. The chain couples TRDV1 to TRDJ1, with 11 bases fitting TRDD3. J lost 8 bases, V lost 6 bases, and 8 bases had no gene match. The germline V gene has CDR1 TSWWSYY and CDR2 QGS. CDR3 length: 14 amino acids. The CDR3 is CALGGNWGIDKLIF. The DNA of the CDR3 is TGTGCTCTTGGTGGCAACTGGGGGATAGACAAACTCATCTTT.

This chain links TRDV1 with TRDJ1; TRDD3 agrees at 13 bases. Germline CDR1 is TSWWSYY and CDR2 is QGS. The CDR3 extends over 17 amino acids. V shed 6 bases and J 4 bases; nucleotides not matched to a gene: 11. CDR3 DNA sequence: TGTGCTCTTGGACACTCCACTACTGGGGGATACGGCGATAAACTCATCTTT. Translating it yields CALGHSTTGGYGDKLIF.

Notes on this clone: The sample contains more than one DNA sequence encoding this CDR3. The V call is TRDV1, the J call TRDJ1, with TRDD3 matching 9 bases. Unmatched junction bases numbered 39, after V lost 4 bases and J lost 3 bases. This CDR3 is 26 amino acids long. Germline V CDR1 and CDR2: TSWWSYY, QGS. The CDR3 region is CALGASGRSLGPERGYAIRGPDKLIF. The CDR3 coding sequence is TGTGCTCTTGGGGCCTCAGGACGATCCTTAGGGCCGGAAAGGGGATACGCTATTCGGGGGCCCGATAAACTCATCTTT.

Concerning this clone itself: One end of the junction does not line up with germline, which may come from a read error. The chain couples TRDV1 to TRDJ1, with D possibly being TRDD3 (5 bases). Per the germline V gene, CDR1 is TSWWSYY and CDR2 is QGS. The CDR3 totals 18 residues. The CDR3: CALGELGARMPYTDRLIF. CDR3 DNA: TGTGCTCTTGGGGAACTTGGGGCGAGGATGCCGTACACCGATAGACTCATCTTT.

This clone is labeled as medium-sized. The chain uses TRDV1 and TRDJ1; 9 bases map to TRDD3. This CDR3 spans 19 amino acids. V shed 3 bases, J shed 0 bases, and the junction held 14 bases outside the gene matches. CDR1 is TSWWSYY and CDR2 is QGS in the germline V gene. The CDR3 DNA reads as TGTGCTCTTGGGGACGCTCCCCCGTACTGGGGGACTTACACCGATAAACTCATCTTT. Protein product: CALGDAPPYWGTYTDKLIF.

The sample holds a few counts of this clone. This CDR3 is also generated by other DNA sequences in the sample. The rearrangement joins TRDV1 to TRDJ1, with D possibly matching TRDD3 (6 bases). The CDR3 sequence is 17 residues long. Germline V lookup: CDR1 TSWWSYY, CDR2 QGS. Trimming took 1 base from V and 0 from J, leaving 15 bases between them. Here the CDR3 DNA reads TGTGCTCTTGGGGAACGGACTGGGCAAACCTACACCGATAAACTCATCTTT. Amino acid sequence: CALGERTGQTYTDKLIF.

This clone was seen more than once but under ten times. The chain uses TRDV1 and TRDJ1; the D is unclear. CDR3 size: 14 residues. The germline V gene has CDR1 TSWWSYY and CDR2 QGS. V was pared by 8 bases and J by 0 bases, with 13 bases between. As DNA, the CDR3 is TGTGCTCTTTGGTATGGGACGTACACCGATAAACTCATCTTT. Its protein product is CALWYGTYTDKLIF.

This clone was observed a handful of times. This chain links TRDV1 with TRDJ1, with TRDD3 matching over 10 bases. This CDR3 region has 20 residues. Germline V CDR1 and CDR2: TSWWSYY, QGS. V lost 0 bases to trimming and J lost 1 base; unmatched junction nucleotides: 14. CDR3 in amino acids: CALGELETTNWGMCTDKLIF. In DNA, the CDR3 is TGTGCTCTTGGGGAACTCGAGACTACCAACTGGGGGATGTGCACCGATAAACTCATCTTT.

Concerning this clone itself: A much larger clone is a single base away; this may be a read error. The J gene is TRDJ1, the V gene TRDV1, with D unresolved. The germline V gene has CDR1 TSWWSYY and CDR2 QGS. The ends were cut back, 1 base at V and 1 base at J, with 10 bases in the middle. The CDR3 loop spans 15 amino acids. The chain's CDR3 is CALGERGQLTDKLIF. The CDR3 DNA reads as TGTGCTCTTGGGGAACGGGGTCAACTCACCGATAAACTCATCTTT.

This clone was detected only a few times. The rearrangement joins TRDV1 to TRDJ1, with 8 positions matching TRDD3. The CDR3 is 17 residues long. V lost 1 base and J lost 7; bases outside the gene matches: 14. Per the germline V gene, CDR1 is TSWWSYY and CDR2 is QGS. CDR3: CALGERRTGGPEGKLIF. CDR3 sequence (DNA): TGTGCTCTTGGGGAACGGCGTACTGGGGGCCCCGAGGGTAAACTCATCTTT.

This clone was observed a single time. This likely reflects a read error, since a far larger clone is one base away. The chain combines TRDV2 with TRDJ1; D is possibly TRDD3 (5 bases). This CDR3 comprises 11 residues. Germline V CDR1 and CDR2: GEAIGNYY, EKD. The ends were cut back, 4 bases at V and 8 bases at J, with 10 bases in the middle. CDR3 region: CACELVTKLIF. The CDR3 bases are TGTGCCTGTGAACTGGTGACCAAACTCATCTTT.

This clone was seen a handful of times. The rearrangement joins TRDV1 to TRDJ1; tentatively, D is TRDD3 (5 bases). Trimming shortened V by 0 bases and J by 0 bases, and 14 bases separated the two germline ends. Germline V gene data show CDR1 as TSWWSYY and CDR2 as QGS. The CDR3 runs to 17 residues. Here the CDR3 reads CALGELPGTYYTDKLIF. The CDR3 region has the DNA TGTGCTCTTGGGGAACTGCCGGGGACTTACTACACCGATAAACTCATCTTT.

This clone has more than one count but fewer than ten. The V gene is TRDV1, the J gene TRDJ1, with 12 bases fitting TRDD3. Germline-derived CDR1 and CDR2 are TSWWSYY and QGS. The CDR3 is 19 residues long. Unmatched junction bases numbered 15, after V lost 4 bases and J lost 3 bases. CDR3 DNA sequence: TGTGCTCTTGGGGCCCCTTCCTACGGCGACTGGGGGATACCCGATAAACTCATCTTT. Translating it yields CALGAPSYGDWGIPDKLIF.

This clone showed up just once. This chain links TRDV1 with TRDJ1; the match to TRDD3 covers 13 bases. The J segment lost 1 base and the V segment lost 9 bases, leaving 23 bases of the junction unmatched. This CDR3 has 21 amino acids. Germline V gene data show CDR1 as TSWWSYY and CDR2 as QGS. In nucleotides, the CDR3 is TGTGCTCTCGGATCTCAGCCCGCTTCCTACTGGGGGATACGCATCACCGATAAACTCATCTTT. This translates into CALGSQPASYWGIRITDKLIF.

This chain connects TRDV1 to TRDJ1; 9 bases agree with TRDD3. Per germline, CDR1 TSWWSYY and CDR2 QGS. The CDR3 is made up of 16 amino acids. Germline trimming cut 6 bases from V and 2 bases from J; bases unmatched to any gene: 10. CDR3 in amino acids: CALGLFGGIQTDKLIF. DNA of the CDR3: TGTGCTCTTGGCCTATTCGGGGGGATACAAACCGATAAACTCATCTTT.

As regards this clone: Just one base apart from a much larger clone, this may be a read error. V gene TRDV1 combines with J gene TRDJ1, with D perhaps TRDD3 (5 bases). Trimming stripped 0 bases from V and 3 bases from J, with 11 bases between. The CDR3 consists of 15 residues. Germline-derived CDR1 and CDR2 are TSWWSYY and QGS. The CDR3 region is CALGELWEMADKLIF. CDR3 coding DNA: TGTGCTCTTGGGGAACTCTGGGAGATGGCCGATAAACTCATCTTT.